This T cell receptor beta chain was captured by sequencing in a study of blood T cell repertoires in COVID-19 (dated by TCRdb to about 2020). General notes on the study: The collaborator samples originated in the United States, Italy and Spain and spanned the acute and convalescent phases of COVID-19. Nearly every sample came with metadata listing a de-identified subject ID, COVID-19 status, age in years and sex. Where available, HLA class I and class II types were obtained from metadata supplied by the sample provider rather than from assay-based typing. The repertoires were released in a freely available public database intended as a resource for research on the immune response to SARS-CoV-2. The material from the prospective study consisted of cDNA or gDNA derived from T cells, B-cell-depleted T cells, or PBMCs. Subjects who had been exposed to COVID-19, were actively infected with it, or had recovered from it provided the deeply sampled blood TCRbeta repertoires that made up the dataset. The samples were drawn from two sources: the first 160 participants of the ongoing ImmuneRACE study, and about 1,300 subjects contributed by 6 global collaborators.

Whole blood was collected in K2EDTA tubes by collaborating institutions according to the institutions' own protocols. For TCRbeta analysis, collaborators shipped samples as frozen whole blood, isolated PBMCs, or DNA extracted from either of those sample types. V and J are truncated by 0 bases and 7 bases respectively, leaving an intervening sequence of 8 bases. There are 14 amino acids in the CDR3, from cysteine to phenylalanine inclusive. The only DNA kept is the CDR3, 42 bases in frame from the first base. CDR1 and CDR2, per the germline V gene, are SGHRS and YFSETQ. Concerning this clone: It lacks a known antigen. No clone much larger than this one lies a single base away; base qualities are absent. Other DNA sequences in the sample encode the same CDR3.

What the study reported, not specific to this receptor: How much clinical and demographic metadata was included differed by source and by participant, and the metadata was provided uncurated.

The immunoSEQ Assay, a bias-controlled multiplex PCR, was used to amplify TCRbeta CDR3 regions from genomic DNA. From the authors' description of their analysis: Nucleated cell counts per sample were estimated from amplification of reference gene primers within the assay. Sequence reads were collapsed and filtered to measure the absolute abundance of every unique TCRbeta CDR3 rearrangement. For each sample, productive Simpson clonality was calculated as the square root of Simpson's diversity index over productive rearrangements. In TCRdb, the immuneACCESS table is reduced to in-frame sequences with V and J assigned. These tables do not hold every clone; where another copy was compared, an unresolved V gene accounts for under half, and the others remain unexplained. V, J and clone size reflect that table, while D and trimming were determined from the DNA. The sample table records a few hundred thousand clones; under 90% of these occur just once. The top ten constitute 3.5% to 4.5% of the sample.

The chain employs TRBV5-1 and TRBJ1-6; TRBD1 is a weak D gene call, 6 bases matching. The source is a man aged 45-65 years with acute or convalescent COVID-19. Sequencing input: peripheral blood. At the DNA level, the sequence is TGCGCCAGCAGCTTGGGGGACACAAATTCACCCCTCCACTTT. Protein translation: CASSLGDTNSPLHF. Outside the CDR3, residues come from the reference TRBV5-1 and TRBJ1-6 proteins, so the full variable domain is: KAGVTQTPRYLIKTRGQQVTLSCSPISGHRSVSWYQQTPGQGLQFLFEYFSETQRNKGNFPGRFSGRQFSNSRSEMNVSTLELGDSALYLCASSLGDTNSPLHFGNGTRLTVT.